The present T cell receptor beta chain was sequenced within a study of blood T cell repertoires in COVID-19. Whole-study context: Italy, Spain and the United States were the sources of the convalescent and acute COVID-19 samples. The analysed material was cDNA or gDNA that came from T cells, B-cell-depleted T cells, or PBMCs.

The CDR3 contains 17 residues. Germline CDR1 is SSHAT and CDR2 is FNYEAQ (reference sequence). How the authors handled the data: Reference gene primers were amplified, and this amplification served to estimate nucleated cell counts. Libraries were prepared by immunoSEQ multiplex PCR; TCRdb keeps only in-frame clonotypes and omits some of them. D and trimming were read from the DNA, whereas the V and J calls and clone size are those reported in that table. The sample holds 55,000 to 65,000 clones, approximately 78% seen once. As to this clone: A junction end diverges from the germline sequence, so it may reflect a read error.

Seattle-derived patients entered the study during active infection and were followed longitudinally. Sequencing was performed on peripheral blood. This clonotype was sampled from a man aged 55 to 69 with COVID-19, enrolled during active disease. V and J are TRBV7-7 and TRBJ2-1; 7 bases are a match to TRBD2. CDR3 nucleotide sequence: TGTGCTAGCAGCTTGGGCGGGAGCCGAATCTCCTACAATGAGCAGTTCTTC. Its protein product is CASSLGGSRISYNEQFF. Full variable domain (remainder filled in from reference TRBV7-7 and TRBJ2-1): GAGVSQSPRYKVTKRGQDVTLRCDPISSHATLYWYQQALGQGPEFLTYFNYEAQPDKSGLPSDRFSAERPEGSISTLTIQRTEQRDSAMYRCASSLGGSRISYNEQFFGPGTRLTVL.